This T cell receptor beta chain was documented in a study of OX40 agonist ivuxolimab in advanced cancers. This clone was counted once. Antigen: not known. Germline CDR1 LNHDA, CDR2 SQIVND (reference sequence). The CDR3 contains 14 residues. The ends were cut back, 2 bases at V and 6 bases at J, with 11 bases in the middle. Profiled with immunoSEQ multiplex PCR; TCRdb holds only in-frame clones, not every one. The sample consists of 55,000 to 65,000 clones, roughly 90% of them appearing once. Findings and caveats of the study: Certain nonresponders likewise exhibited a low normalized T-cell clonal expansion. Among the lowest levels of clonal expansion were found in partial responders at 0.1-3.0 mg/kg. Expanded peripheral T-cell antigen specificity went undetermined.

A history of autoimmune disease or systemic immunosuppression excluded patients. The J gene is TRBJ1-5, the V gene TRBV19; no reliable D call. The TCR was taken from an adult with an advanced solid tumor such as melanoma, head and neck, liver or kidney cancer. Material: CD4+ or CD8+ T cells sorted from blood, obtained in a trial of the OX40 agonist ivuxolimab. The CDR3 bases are TGTGCCAGTAGTATAAGGGAATGGATTCAGCCCCAGCATTTT. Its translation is CASSIREWIQPQHF. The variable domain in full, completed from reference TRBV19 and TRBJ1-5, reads DGGITQSPKYLFRKEGQNVTLSCEQNLNHDAMYWYRQDPGQGLRLIYYSQIVNDFQKGDIAEGYSVSREKKESFPLTVTSAQKNPTAFYLCASSIREWIQPQHFGDGTRLSIL.